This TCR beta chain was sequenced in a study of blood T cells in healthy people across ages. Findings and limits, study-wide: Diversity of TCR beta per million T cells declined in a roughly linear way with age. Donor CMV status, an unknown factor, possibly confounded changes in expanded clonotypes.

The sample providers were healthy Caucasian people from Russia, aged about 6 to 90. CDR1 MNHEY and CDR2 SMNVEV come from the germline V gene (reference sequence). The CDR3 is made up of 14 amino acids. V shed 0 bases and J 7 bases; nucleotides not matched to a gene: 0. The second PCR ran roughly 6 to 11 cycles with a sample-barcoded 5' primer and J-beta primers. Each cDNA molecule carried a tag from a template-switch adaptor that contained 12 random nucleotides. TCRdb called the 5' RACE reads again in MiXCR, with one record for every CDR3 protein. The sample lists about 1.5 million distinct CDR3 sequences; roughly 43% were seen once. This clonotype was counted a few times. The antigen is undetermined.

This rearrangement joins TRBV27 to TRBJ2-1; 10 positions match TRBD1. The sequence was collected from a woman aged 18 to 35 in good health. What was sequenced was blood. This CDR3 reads CASSLSDRGNEQFF. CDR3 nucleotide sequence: TGTGCCAGCAGTTTATCGGACAGGGGGAATGAGCAGTTCTTC.